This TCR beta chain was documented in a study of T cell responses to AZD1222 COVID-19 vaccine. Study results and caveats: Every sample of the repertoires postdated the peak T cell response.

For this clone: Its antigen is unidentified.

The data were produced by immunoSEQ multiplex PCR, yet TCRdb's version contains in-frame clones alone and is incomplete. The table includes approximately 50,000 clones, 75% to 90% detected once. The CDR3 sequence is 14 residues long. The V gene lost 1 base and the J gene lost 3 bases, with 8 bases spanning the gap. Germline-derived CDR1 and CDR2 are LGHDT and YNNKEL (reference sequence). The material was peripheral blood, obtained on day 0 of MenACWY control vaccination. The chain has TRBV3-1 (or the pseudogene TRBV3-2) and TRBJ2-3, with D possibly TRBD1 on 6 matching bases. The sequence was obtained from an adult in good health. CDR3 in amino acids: CASSQGQETDTQYF. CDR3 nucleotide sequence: TGTGCCAGCAGCCAAGGACAGGAGACAGATACGCAGTATTTT.